The 25 T cell receptor beta chains below were found in one sample sequenced in a study of T cells in Graves' hyperthyroidism and ophthalmopathy. Amplification of TCR beta CDR3 regions was performed using RNA transcripts as template. RT-PCR in the first round (using the HTBI primer set) targeted the TCR CDR3. MiXCR, applied by TCRdb to the multiplex PCR reads, yields one record per CDR3 protein. Counted here are about 380,000 distinct CDR3 sequences, about 14% occurring once; the ten biggest clones make up 9.5% to 11%. The sample consisted of blood. The receptor set was obtained from a woman aged 60-75 years with Graves' hyperthyroidism.

The genes are TRBV27 and TRBJ1-4, with TRBD1 matching over 9 bases. This CDR3 spans 13 amino acids. V trimming: 4 bases; J trimming: 8 bases; junction bases outside the gene matches: 2. The germline V gene has CDR1 MNHEY and CDR2 SMNVEV (reference sequence). The CDR3 DNA reads as TGTGCCAGCAGTTACGGGACAGGGGAAAAACTGTTTTTT. It translates to CASSYGTGEKLFF.

The table lists this clonotype with many counts. This sequence joins TRBV7-2 and TRBJ1-5; possible D gene TRBD1, 5 bases. This CDR3 is 13 amino acids long. Germline loops: CDR1 SGHTA, CDR2 FQGNSA. Trimming stripped 5 bases from V and 4 bases from J, with 9 bases between. The CDR3 DNA sequence: TGTGCCAGCAGCCTTCCAGGGAATCAGCCCCAGCATTTT. This encodes CASSLPGNQPQHF. The full variable domain, its missing parts supplied by reference TRBV7-2 and TRBJ1-5, is GAGVSQSPSNKVTEKGKDVELRCDPISGHTALYWYRQSLGQGLEFLIYFQGNSAPDKSGLPSDRFSAERTGGSVSTLTIQRTQQEDSAVYLCASSLPGNQPQHFGDGTRLSIL.

This clonotype has a count of ten or more. The V call is TRBV29-1, the J call TRBJ2-3; 13 bases line up with TRBD2. CDR3 length equals 15 residues. J was trimmed by 3 bases and V by 3 bases; bases with no gene match: 3. Germline assignment: CDR1 SQVTM and CDR2 ANQGSEA. In nucleotides, the CDR3 is TGCAGCGTTGAGAGGACTAGCGGGGGTACAGATACGCAGTATTTT. It codes for CSVERTSGGTDTQYF.

There are many counts of this clonotype. This sequence joins TRBV3-1 and TRBJ2-3; the match to TRBD2 covers 8 bases. J gave up 3 bases and V 2 bases, and 7 bases lay outside the gene matches. The CDR3 extends over 16 amino acids. Germline values: CDR1 LGHDT, CDR2 YNNKEL (reference sequence). The CDR3 DNA is TGTGCCAGCAGCCAACGAGCGGGGGTGGAGACAGATACGCAGTATTTT. It yields the protein CASSQRAGVETDTQYF.

V is TRBV10-3 and J is TRBJ1-6, with a tentative D call TRBD1 (5 bases). Germline CDR1 ENHRY, CDR2 SYGVKD. This CDR3 has 13 amino acids. V lost 4 bases and J lost 8, with 9 bases in between. The CDR3 sequence is CAISVGGDSPLHF. The CDR3 region has the DNA TGTGCCATCAGTGTCGGGGGGGATTCACCCCTCCACTTT.

The chain couples TRBV6-2 or TRBV6-3 to TRBJ2-2; TRBD2 agrees at 13 bases. After removal of 8 bases from V and 0 bases from J, the junction contained 9 bases not matched to a gene. CDR1 MNHEY and CDR2 SVGEGT come from the germline V gene. This CDR3 comprises 18 residues. The CDR3, as DNA: TGTGCCAGCGGTCCCGGACTAGCGGGAGTGCCGAACACCGGGGAGCTGTTTTTT. Translation gives CASGPGLAGVPNTGELFF.

In this sample, this clonotype turned up many times. The chain joins TRBV11-2 to TRBJ1-1; 9 bases are shared with TRBD1. The germline V gene encodes CDR1 SGHAT and CDR2 FQNNGV. After removal of 5 bases from V and 8 bases from J, the junction contained 6 bases not matched to a gene. This CDR3 region has 13 residues. The CDR3: CASSTGTGSEAFF. The CDR3 nucleotides read TGTGCCAGCAGCACTGGGACAGGGAGCGAAGCTTTCTTT.

This clonotype was observed many times. V usage is TRBV2 and J usage is TRBJ2-5; D is uncertain. V was pared by 1 base and J by 2 bases, with 5 bases between. This CDR3 has 13 residues. Per the germline V gene, CDR1 is SNHLY and CDR2 is FYNNEI. This chain's CDR3 is CASSEVRQETQYF. CDR3 DNA: TGTGCCAGCAGTGAAGTCAGACAAGAGACCCAGTACTTC.

This clonotype was detected a few times. CDR3 protein: CASSLDLNPSNTGELFF. Written as DNA, the CDR3 is TGTGCCAGCAGCTTAGATCTCAATCCTTCGAACACCGGGGAGCTGTTTTTT. This chain joins TRBV11-3 and TRBJ2-2; D remains unclear. Germline CDR1 reads SGHNT; CDR2 reads YENEEA. V was trimmed by 0 bases and J by 0 bases, leaving 11 bases between them. The CDR3 covers 17 residues.

This clonotype was seen a few times. The chain recombines TRBV5-6 with TRBJ1-6; D may be TRBD1 (6 bases). The germline CDR1 and CDR2 sequences are SGHDT and YYEEEE. This CDR3 has 18 residues. Trimming stripped 1 base from V and 0 bases from J, with 14 bases between. This CDR3 is CASSLSIDRSSYNSPLHF. CDR3 DNA: TGTGCCAGCAGCTTGTCAATCGACAGGAGCTCCTATAATTCACCCCTCCACTTT.

The table lists this clonotype with a few counts. A much larger clone differs by one base, so this may be a read error. This chain joins TRBV12-3 or TRBV12-4 and TRBJ2-2; 9 bases map to TRBD1. This CDR3 has 15 amino acids. DNA for the CDR3: TGTGCCAGCACCCAGGGGACAGGGAACACCGGGGAGCCGTTTTTT. Protein: CASTQGTGNTGEPFF.

Many counts were recorded for this clonotype. This chain links TRBV7-9 with TRBJ2-7; 9 nucleotides align to TRBD1. The CDR3 length is 15 residues. Germline V gene lookup returns CDR1 SEHNR and CDR2 FQNEAQ (reference sequence). Unmatched junction bases numbered 12, after V lost 7 bases and J lost 5 bases. The CDR3 sequence is CASTIGGDRADEQYF. CDR3 nucleotide sequence: TGTGCCAGCACCATAGGGGGGGACAGGGCGGACGAGCAGTACTTC.

This chain links TRBV19 with TRBJ2-1, with D possibly being TRBD1 (6 bases). This CDR3 region has 15 residues. Germline CDR1 is LNHDA and CDR2 is SQIVND (reference sequence). The V end was cut by 5 bases, the J end by 4 bases, with 15 bases between. The CDR3 coding sequence is TGTGCCAGTAGTCCGAGACAGGCCGGGTACAATGAGCAGTTCTTC. This codes for CASSPRQAGYNEQFF.

The V gene is TRBV27, the J gene TRBJ2-6, with 9 bases identical to TRBD1. CDR1 is MNHEY, CDR2 SMNVEV, per germline (reference sequence). V shed 7 bases and J 0 bases; nucleotides not matched to a gene: 10. This CDR3 contains 18 residues. The CDR3 DNA is TGTGCCAGCACCTTCCCCGACAGGGGGGGCTCTGGGGCCAACGTCCTGACTTTC. Protein product: CASTFPDRGGSGANVLTF.

This clonotype has ten or more counts. V and J are TRBV20-1 and TRBJ2-7, with 7 bases matching TRBD2. The V gene end was trimmed by 1 base and the J gene end by 2 bases; junction bases not matched to a gene: 5. This CDR3 comprises 14 residues. The germline V gene has CDR1 DFQATT and CDR2 SNEGSKA (reference sequence). CDR3 amino acids: CSARGLADTYEQYF. CDR3 nucleotides: TGCAGTGCTAGAGGTCTAGCGGACACCTACGAGCAGTACTTC.

This clonotype occurred many times. The rearrangement joins TRBV13 to TRBJ2-1; tentatively, D is TRBD2 (6 bases). V lost 0 bases and J lost 4, with 13 bases in between. Germline CDR1 reads PRHDT; CDR2 reads FYEKMQ (reference sequence). The CDR3 spans 16 residues. The CDR3 DNA reads as TGTGCCAGCAGCTTAGGGTCGGGAGAGATTTACAATGAGCAGTTCTTC. This translates into CASSLGSGEIYNEQFF.

The chain is built from TRBV6-1 and TRBJ2-6; D unclear. V was shortened by 4 bases and J by 1 base, with 2 bases between the two germline ends. Germline assignment: CDR1 MNHNS and CDR2 SASEGT. CDR3 length equals 13 residues. The CDR3 sequence is CASSGSGANVLTF. In DNA, the CDR3 is TGTGCCAGCAGTGGTTCTGGGGCCAACGTCCTGACTTTC.

The sample holds a few counts of this clonotype. The genes are TRBV4-1 and TRBJ2-7; 9 nucleotides match TRBD1. Germline-derived CDR1 and CDR2 are MGHRA and YSYEKL. V gave up 0 bases and J gave up 4 bases; unmatched junction bases: 10. CDR3 size: 17 residues. The CDR3, as DNA: TGCGCCAGCAGCCAAGAACCCGGGACAGGGATGAGATACGAGCAGTACTTC. As protein: CASSQEPGTGMRYEQYF.

Notes on this clonotype: With a much larger clone just one base away, this may be a read error. The gene calls are TRBV28 and TRBJ2-2; D possibly corresponds to TRBD1 (5 bases). The germline CDR1 and CDR2 sequences are MDHEN and SYDVKM. The V and J ends lost 7 bases and 1 base respectively, with 10 bases between them. The CDR3 has 14 residues. The CDR3 bases are TGTGCCAGCATCAAGGGGCAGAACACCGGGGAGCTGTTTTTT. This encodes CASIKGQNTGELFF.

This clonotype was counted ten times or more. The chain links TRBV7-3 to TRBJ2-5; D remains ambiguous. With 2 bases removed from V and 2 bases from J, the gap between germline ends came to 12 bases. Germline assignment: CDR1 SGHTA and CDR2 FQGTGA. This CDR3 has 15 amino acids. CDR3 residues: CASSLGQLDQETQYF. CDR3 coding DNA: TGTGCCAGCAGCTTAGGGCAACTTGATCAAGAGACCCAGTACTTC.

This clonotype was picked up many times. The V and J genes are TRBV11-2 and TRBJ2-7, with D maybe TRBD2 (6 bases). The germline V gene has CDR1 SGHAT and CDR2 FQNNGV. V was trimmed by 5 bases and J by 3 bases, leaving 14 bases between them. The CDR3 length is 14 residues. DNA for the CDR3: TGTGCCAGCAGCCCTACGGGGGTTGGCTACGAGCAGTACTTC. It encodes CASSPTGVGYEQYF.

There are many counts of this clonotype. The chain recombines TRBV30 with TRBJ1-5; TRBD1 aligns across 10 bases. Trimming took 4 bases from V and 4 from J; bases not matched to a gene: 4. Germline lookup yields CDR1 GTSNPN and CDR2 SVGIG (reference sequence). The CDR3 runs 14 residues. The CDR3 DNA follows: TGTGCCTGGACGGCGGACAGGGGGAATCAGCCCCAGCATTTT. Translating gives CAWTADRGNQPQHF.

There are many counts of this clonotype. The chain employs TRBV30 and TRBJ2-2; 8 positions match TRBD2. CDR1 is GTSNPN and CDR2 is SVGIG in the germline V gene (reference sequence). V lost 8 bases and J lost 0; bases outside the gene matches: 5. This CDR3 spans 14 amino acids. Written as DNA, the CDR3 is TGTGCCCGGCGGGGGGATTCGAACACCGGGGAGCTGTTTTTT. Its translation: CARRGDSNTGELFF.

This clonotype was observed a few times. V gene TRBV19 combines with J gene TRBJ1-4; 10 nucleotides match TRBD1. V gave up 9 bases and J gave up 6 bases; unmatched junction bases: 7. Germline assignment: CDR1 LNHDA and CDR2 SQIVND (reference sequence). This CDR3 has 14 residues. The chain's CDR3 is CASGPTGGYEKLFF. CDR3 sequence (DNA): TGTGCCAGCGGCCCGACAGGGGGCTATGAAAAACTGTTTTTT.

This clonotype was recorded many times. V is TRBV7-3 and J is TRBJ2-1, with D uncertain. The CDR3 extends over 15 amino acids. V was cut by 5 bases and J by 0 bases, with 11 bases left in between. CDR1 SGHTA and CDR2 FQGTGA come from the germline V gene. The CDR3 reads CASSPILSSYNEQFF. CDR3 DNA sequence: TGTGCCAGCAGCCCTATTCTTAGCTCCTACAATGAGCAGTTCTTC.